What follows is one T cell receptor (beta chain) and its context. The antigen is not known. Profiling relied on immunoSEQ multiplex PCR, and the TCRdb table lists in-frame clones only, not all of them. Of 45,000 to 55,000 clones detected, roughly four fifths appear once; the ten largest clones hold 1.6%. This record belongs to a study of memory CD4+ T cells and cytomegalovirus serostatus. Overall study findings and caveats: Repertoires predicted CMV serostatus with median bootstrapped AUC of approximately 0.95.

V trimming: 0 bases; J trimming: 5 bases; junction bases outside the gene matches: 7. Germline CDR1 reads SGHNT; CDR2 reads YYREEE (reference sequence). CDR3 length: 15 residues. The sort gate was single viable CD3+CD4+CD8-CD45RO+ cells for memory CD4+ T cells. The gene calls are TRBV5-4 and TRBJ1-2; TRBD1 agrees at 7 bases. The sequenced sample was memory CD4+ T cells from blood. The TCR was taken from an adult in good health and CMV-seronegative. In DNA, the CDR3 is TGTGCCAGCAGCTTGGAGGGGGCGGTTATATATGGCTACACCTTC. It yields the protein CASSLEGAVIYGYTF.